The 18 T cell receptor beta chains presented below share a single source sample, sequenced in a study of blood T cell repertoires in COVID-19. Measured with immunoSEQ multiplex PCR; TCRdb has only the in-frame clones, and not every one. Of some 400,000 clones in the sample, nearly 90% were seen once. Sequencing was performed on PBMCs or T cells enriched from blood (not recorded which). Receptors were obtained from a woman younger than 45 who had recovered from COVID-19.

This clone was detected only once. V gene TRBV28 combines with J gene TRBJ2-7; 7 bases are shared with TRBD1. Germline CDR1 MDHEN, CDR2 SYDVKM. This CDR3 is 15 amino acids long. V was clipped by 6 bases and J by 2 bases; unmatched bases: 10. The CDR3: CASRVTGAGTYEQYF. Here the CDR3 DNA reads TGTGCCAGCAGGGTTACAGGGGCCGGAACCTACGAGCAGTACTTC.

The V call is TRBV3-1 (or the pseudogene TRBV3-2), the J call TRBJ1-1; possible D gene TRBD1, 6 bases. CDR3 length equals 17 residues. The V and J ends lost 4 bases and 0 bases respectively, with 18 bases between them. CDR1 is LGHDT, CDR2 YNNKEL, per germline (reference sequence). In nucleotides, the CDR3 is TGTGCCAGCAGCCGAGGGGGACAAGCTATGGTGAACACTGAAGCTTTCTTT. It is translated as CASSRGGQAMVNTEAFF.

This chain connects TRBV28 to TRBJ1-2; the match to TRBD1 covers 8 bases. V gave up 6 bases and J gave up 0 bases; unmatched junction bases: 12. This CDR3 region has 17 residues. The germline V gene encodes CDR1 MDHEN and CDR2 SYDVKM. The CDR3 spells CASRVAGQVHPNYGYTF. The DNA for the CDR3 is TGTGCCAGCAGGGTTGCGGGACAGGTCCATCCTAACTATGGCTACACCTTC.

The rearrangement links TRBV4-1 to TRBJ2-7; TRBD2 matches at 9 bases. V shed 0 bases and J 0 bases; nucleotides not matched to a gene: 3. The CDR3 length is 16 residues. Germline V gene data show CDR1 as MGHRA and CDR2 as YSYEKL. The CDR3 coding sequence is TGCGCCAGCAGCCAAGATCCTAGCGGGGACTCCTACGAGCAGTACTTC. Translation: CASSQDPSGDSYEQYF.

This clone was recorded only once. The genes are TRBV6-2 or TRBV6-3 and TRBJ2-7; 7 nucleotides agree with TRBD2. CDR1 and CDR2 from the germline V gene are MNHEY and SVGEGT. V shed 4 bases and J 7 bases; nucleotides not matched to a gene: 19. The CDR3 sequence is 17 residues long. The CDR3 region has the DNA TGTGCCAGCAGTTCCCATTTCCGGGACTACACCTCGGGTGAGCAGTACTTC. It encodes CASSSHFRDYTSGEQYF.

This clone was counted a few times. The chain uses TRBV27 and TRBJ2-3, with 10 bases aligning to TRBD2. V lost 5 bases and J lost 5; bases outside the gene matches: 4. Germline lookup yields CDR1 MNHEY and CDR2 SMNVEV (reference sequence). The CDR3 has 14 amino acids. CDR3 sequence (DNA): TGTGCCAGCAGTCCGAGCGGGAGGGTAGATACGCAGTATTTT. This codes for CASSPSGRVDTQYF.

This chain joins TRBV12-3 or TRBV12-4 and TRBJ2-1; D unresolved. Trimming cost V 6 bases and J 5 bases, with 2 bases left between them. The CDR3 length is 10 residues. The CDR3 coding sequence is TGTGCCAGCAGCAACAATGAGCAGTTCTTC. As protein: CASSNNEQFF.

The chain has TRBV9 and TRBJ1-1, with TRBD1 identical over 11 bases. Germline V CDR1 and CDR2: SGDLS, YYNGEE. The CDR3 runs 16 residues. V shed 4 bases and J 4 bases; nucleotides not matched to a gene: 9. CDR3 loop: CASSSRTGTGGTEAFF. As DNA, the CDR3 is TGTGCCAGCAGCTCACGAACCGGGACAGGGGGCACTGAAGCTTTCTTT.

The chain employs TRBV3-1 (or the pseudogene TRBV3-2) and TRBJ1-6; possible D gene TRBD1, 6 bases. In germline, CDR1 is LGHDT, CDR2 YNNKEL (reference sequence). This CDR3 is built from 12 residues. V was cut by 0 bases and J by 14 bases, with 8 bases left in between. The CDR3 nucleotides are TGTGCCAGCAGCCAAGAAGGGACATCCCTCCACTTT. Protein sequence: CASSQEGTSLHF.

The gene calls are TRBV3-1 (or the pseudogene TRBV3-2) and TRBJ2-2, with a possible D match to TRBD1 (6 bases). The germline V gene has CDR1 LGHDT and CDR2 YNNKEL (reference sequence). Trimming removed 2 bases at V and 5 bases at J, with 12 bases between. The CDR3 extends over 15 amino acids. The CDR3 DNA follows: TGTGCCAGCAGCCAAACGTGGACAGCTACCGGGGAGCTGTTTTTT. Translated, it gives CASSQTWTATGELFF.

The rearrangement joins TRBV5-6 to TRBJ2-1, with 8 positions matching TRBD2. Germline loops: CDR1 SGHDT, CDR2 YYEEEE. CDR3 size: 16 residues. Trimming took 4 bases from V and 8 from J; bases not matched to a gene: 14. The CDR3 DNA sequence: TGTGCCAGCAGCCGTAATAGCGGGACCTTGTGGGATGAGCAGTTCTTC. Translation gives CASSRNSGTLWDEQFF.

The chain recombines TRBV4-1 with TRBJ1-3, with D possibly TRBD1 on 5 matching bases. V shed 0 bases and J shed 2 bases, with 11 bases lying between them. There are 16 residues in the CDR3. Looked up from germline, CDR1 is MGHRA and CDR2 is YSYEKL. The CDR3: CASSQDQGTTGNTIYF. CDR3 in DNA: TGCGCCAGCAGCCAAGATCAAGGGACTACTGGAAACACCATATATTTT.

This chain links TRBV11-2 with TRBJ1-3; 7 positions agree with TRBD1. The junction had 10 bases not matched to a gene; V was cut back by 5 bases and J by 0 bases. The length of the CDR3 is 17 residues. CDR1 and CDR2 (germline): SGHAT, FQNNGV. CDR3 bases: TGTGCCAGCAGCGGGAGACAGGGAAATCGCTCTGGAAACACCATATATTTT. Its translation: CASSGRQGNRSGNTIYF. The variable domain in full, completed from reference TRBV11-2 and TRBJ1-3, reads EAGVAQSPRYKIIEKRQSVAFWCNPISGHATLYWYQQILGQGPKLLIQFQNNGVVDDSQLPKDRFSAERLKGVDSTLKIQPAKLEDSAVYLCASSGRQGNRSGNTIYFGEGSWLTVV.

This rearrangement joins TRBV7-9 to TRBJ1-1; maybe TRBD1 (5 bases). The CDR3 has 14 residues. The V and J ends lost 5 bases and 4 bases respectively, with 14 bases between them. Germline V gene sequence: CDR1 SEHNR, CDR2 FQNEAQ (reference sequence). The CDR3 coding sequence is TGTGCCAGCAGCCACCCGCGGGGCCCCACTGAAGCTTTCTTT. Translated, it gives CASSHPRGPTEAFF. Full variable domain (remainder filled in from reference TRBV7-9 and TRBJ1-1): DTGVSQNPRHKITKRGQNVTFRCDPISEHNRLYWYRQTLGQGPEFLTYFQNEAQLEKSRLLSDRFSAERPKGSFSTLEIQRTEQGDSAMYLCASSHPRGPTEAFFGQGTRLTVV.

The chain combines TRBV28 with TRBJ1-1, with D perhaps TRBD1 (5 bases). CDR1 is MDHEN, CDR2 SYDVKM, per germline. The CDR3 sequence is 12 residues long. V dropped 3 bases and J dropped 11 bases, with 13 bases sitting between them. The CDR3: CASSFFQGKAFF. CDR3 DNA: TGTGCCAGCAGTTTCTTTCAGGGAAAGGCTTTCTTT. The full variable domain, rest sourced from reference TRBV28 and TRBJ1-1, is DVKVTQSSRYLVKRTGEKVFLECVQDMDHENMFWYRQDPGLGLRLIYFSYDVKMKEKGDIPEGYSVSREKKERFSLILESASTNQTSMYLCASSFFQGKAFFGQGTRLTVV.

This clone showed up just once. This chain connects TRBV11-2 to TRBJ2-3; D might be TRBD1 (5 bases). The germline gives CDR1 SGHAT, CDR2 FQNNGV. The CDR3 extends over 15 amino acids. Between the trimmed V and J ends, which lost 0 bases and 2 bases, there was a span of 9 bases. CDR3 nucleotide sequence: TGTGCCAGCAGCTTAGATGGGGCAGCCACAGATACGCAGTATTTT. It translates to CASSLDGAATDTQYF.

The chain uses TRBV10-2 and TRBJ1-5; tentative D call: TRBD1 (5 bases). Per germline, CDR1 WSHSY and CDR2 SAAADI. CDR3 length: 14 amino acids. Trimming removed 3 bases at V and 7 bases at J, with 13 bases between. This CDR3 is CASSEAGLVQPQHF. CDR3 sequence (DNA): TGCGCCAGCAGTGAAGCAGGGCTGGTCCAGCCCCAGCATTTT.

CDR3 DNA: TGTGCCACCAGTGATCCGACTAGCGGGAGGTGGACCGGGGAGCTGTTTTTT. This sequence encodes CATSDPTSGRWTGELFF. The rearrangement joins TRBV24-1 to TRBJ2-2, with 13 nucleotides matching TRBD2. The J segment lost 5 bases and the V segment lost 3 bases, leaving 5 bases of the junction unmatched. CDR3 length: 17 residues. Germline V CDR1 and CDR2: KGHDR, SFDVKD.